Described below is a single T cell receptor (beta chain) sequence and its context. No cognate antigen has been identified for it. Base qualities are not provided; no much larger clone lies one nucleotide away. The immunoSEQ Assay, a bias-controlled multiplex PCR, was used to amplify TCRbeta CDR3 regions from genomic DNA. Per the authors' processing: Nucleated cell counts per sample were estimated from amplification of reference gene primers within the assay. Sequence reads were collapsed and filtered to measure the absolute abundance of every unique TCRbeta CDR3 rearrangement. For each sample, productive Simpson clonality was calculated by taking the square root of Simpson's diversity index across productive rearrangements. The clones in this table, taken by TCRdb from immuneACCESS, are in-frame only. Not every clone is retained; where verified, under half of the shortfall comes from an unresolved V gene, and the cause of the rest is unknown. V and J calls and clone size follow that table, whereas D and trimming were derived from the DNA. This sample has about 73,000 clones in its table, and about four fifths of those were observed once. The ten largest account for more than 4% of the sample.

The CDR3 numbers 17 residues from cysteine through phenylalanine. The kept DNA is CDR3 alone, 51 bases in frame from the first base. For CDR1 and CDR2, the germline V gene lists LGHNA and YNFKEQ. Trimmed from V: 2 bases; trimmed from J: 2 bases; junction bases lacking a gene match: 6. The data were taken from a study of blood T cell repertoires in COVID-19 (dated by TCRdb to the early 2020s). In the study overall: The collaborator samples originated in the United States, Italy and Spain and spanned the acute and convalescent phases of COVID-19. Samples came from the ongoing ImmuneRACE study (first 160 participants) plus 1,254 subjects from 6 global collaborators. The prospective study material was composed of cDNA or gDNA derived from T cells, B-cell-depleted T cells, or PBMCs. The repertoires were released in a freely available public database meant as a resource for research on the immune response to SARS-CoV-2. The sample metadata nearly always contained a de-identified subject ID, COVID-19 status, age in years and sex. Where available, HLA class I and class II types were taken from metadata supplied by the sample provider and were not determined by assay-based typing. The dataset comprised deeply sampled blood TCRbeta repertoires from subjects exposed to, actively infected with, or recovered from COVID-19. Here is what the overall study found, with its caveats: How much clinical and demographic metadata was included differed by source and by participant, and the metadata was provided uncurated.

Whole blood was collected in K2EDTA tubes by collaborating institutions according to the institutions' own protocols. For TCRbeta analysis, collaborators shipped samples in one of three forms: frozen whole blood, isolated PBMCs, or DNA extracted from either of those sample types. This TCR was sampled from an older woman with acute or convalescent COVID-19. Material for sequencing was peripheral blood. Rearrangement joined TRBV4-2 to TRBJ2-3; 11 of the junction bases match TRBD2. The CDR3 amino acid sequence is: CASSQTLAGGPTDTQYF. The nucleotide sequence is TGTGCCAGCAGCCAAACCTTAGCGGGGGGGCCCACAGATACGCAGTATTTT.